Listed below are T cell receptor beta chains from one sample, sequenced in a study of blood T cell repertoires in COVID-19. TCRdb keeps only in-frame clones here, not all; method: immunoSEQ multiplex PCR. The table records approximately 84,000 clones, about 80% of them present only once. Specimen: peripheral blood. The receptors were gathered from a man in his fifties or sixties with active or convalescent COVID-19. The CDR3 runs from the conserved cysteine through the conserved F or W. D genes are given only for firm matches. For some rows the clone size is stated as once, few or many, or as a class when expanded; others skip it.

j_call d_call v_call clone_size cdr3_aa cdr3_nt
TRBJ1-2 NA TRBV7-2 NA CASSLGQSYGYTF TGTGCCAGCAGCTTAGGCCAGTCCTATGGCTACACCTTC
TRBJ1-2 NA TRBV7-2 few CASSLARADGYTF TGTGCCAGCAGCTTAGCCAGGGCGGATGGCTACACCTTC
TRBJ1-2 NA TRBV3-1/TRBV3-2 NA CASSQGVGRVNYGYTF TGTGCCAGCAGCCAAGGGGTAGGCCGGGTAAACTATGGCTACACCTTC
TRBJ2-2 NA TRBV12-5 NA CASAERVGTSTGELFF TGTGCTAGTGCGGAGCGGGTAGGGACGAGCACCGGGGAGCTGTTTTTT
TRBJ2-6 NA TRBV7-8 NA CASSPTGRSGANVLTF TGTGCCAGCAGCCCGACAGGGAGGTCTGGGGCCAACGTCCTGACTTTC
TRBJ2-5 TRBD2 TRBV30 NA CAWSVTKRGNQYF TGTGCCTGGAGTGTGACCAAGCGGGGAAACCAGTACTTC
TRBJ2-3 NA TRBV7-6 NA CASSLVGATDTQYF TGTGCCAGCAGCTTAGTAGGGGCAACAGATACGCAGTATTTT
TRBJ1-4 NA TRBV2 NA CASEGATNEKLFF TGTGCCAGCGAGGGAGCAACTAATGAAAAACTGTTTTTT
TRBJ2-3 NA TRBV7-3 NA CASSPNRDTDTQYF TGTGCCAGCAGCCCTAACCGGGACACAGATACGCAGTATTTT
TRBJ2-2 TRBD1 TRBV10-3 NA CANQGQAGELFF TGTGCCAACCAAGGACAGGCCGGGGAGCTGTTTTTT
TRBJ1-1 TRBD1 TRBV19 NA CATRDRGMDTEAFF TGTGCCACGAGGGACAGGGGCATGGACACTGAAGCTTTCTTT
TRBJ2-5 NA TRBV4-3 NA CASSQAAAGVQETQYF TGCGCCAGCAGCCAAGCAGCGGCAGGGGTCCAAGAGACCCAGTACTTC
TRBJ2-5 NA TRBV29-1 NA CSVESAGKGETQYF TGCAGCGTTGAATCCGCAGGGAAAGGAGAGACCCAGTACTTC
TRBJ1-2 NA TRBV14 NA CASSPSGGGGYTF TGTGCCAGCAGCCCCTCGGGGGGCGGGGGCTACACCTTC
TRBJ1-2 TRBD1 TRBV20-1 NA CSASTQQGSGSGYTF TGCAGTGCTAGTACACAACAGGGGTCCGGGTCTGGCTACACCTTC
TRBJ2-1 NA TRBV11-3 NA CASSPPWTENNEQFF TGTGCCAGCAGCCCACCGTGGACAGAGAACAATGAGCAGTTCTTC
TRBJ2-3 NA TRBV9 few CASSARGSTDTQYF TGTGCCAGCAGCGCGCGGGGAAGCACAGATACGCAGTATTTT
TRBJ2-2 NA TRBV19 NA CATHRRGTGELFF TGTGCCACCCATCGCAGGGGCACCGGGGAGCTGTTTTTT
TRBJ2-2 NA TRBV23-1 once CASSHPGGPRQNTGELFF TGCGCCAGCAGTCATCCGGGGGGCCCCCGCCAGAACACCGGGGAGCTGTTTTTT
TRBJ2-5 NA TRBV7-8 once CASSSPPRGQETQYF TGTGCCAGCAGCTCCCCGCCCCGGGGGCAAGAGACCCAGTACTTC
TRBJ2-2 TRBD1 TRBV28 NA CASSLSGTGLGYGELFF TGTGCCAGCAGTTTATCCGGGACAGGGTTAGGCTACGGGGAGCTGTTTTTT
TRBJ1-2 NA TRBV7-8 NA CASSLDSGSGYTF TGTGCCAGCAGCTTAGACTCGGGATCTGGCTACACCTTC
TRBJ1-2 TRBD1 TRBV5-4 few CASSPWGQGNYGYTF TGTGCCAGCAGCCCCTGGGGACAGGGGAACTATGGCTACACCTTC
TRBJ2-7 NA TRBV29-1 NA CSVGGQSYEQYF TGCAGCGTGGGGGGTCAGTCCTACGAGCAGTACTTC
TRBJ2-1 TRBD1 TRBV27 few CASSRTGRKFF TGTGCCAGCAGTCGGACAGGGCGCAAGTTCTTC
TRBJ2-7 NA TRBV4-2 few CASSQEAGTAYEQYF TGTGCCAGCAGCCAAGAGGCGGGGACCGCCTACGAGCAGTACTTC
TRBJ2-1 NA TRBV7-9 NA CAIRHRLRYEQFF TGTGCCATCCGGCACAGGTTGCGGTATGAGCAGTTCTTC
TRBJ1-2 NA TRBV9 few CASSVVGSPNYGYTF TGTGCCAGCAGCGTAGTAGGGAGCCCCAACTATGGCTACACCTTC
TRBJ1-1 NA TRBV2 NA CASSEGQTNTEAFF TGTGCCAGCAGTGAAGGTCAGACAAACACTGAAGCTTTCTTT
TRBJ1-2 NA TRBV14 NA CASSPSPDRFYGYTF TGTGCCAGCAGCCCCTCGCCCGACAGATTCTATGGCTACACCTTC